The 13 T cell receptor beta chains presented below share a single source sample, sequenced in a study of CDR3 diversity in severe acne. Using its own MiXCR run on the PCR reads, TCRdb lists one record per CDR3 protein. The top ten clones hold roughly an eighth of a sample with roughly 100,000 distinct CDR3 sequences, around 53% of them seen once. The sample comprised blood. These receptor sequences come from a male donor with acne.

This clonotype was picked up many times. CDR3 bases: TGTGCCAGCTCTTCCTCCCGGGAAGGCCGTAACTATGGCTACACCTTC. It codes for CASSSSREGRNYGYTF. This rearrangement joins TRBV25-1 to TRBJ1-2; D gene uncertain. The CDR3 contains 16 residues. Germline assignment: CDR1 MGHDK and CDR2 SYGVNS. With 8 bases removed from V and 1 base from J, the gap between germline ends came to 20 bases.

Only one count was recorded for this clonotype. The chain has TRBV9 and TRBJ1-1; D remains ambiguous. V dropped 4 bases and J dropped 2 bases, with 15 bases sitting between them. The CDR3 totals 15 residues. CDR1 SGDLS and CDR2 YYNGEE come from the germline V gene. The CDR3, as DNA: TGTGCCAGCAGCCCAACCTCGTACCCCAACACTGAAGCTTTCTTT. It yields the protein CASSPTSYPNTEAFF.

V gene TRBV28 combines with J gene TRBJ2-1; D remains ambiguous. Trimming took 7 bases from V and 1 from J, leaving 17 bases between them. This CDR3 has 16 amino acids. Germline loops: CDR1 MDHEN, CDR2 SYDVKM. The CDR3 loop is CASTTISLDSYNEQFF. CDR3 DNA: TGTGCCAGCACCACAATCAGCTTAGATTCCTACAATGAGCAGTTCTTC.

Concerning this clonotype: Just one base apart from a much larger clone, this may be a read error. This chain links TRBV19 with TRBJ1-5; 8 bases fit TRBD1. The CDR3 runs 17 residues. Germline CDR1 reads LNHDA; CDR2 reads SQIVND (reference sequence). CDR3 sequence (DNA): TGTGCCGGTAGTATTGTGGTGCTCGGGACAGGTAATCAGCCCCAGCATTTT. It yields the protein CAGSIVVLGTGNQPQHF.

The sample holds many counts of this clonotype. The gene calls are TRBV2 and TRBJ2-5, with 9 bases fitting TRBD1. The CDR3 is made up of 15 amino acids. The V gene end was trimmed by 8 bases and the J gene end by 5 bases; junction bases not matched to a gene: 12. Germline values: CDR1 SNHLY, CDR2 FYNNEI. The CDR3 reads CASAREQGAWETQYF. The CDR3 region has the DNA TGTGCCAGCGCCCGGGAACAGGGGGCTTGGGAGACCCAGTACTTC.

A remark on this clonotype: Being one base from a much bigger clone, this may be a read error. The chain joins TRBV19 to TRBJ2-6; TRBD1 agrees at 8 bases. The CDR3 has 15 residues. From germline, CDR1 is LNHDA and CDR2 SQIVND (reference sequence). The CDR3 bases are TGTGCCAGTAGGACAGGGGAGGCTGGGGCCAACGTCCTGGCTTTC. Translating it yields CASRTGEAGANVLAF.

This clonotype is medium-sized in the sample. The CDR3 reads CASSLAGEGYTF. DNA for the CDR3: TGTGCCAGCAGCTTGGCGGGCGAAGGCTACACCTTC. The chain has TRBV7-9 and TRBJ1-2, with D unclear. CDR3 length: 12 residues. Germline V gives CDR1 SEHNR, CDR2 FQNEAQ (reference sequence). The ends were cut back, 3 bases at V and 8 bases at J, with 10 bases in the middle.

The rearrangement links TRBV11-2 to TRBJ2-2, with D maybe TRBD2 (5 bases). The V gene's germline CDR1 is SGHAT and CDR2 FQNNGV. The CDR3 is 15 residues long. Trimming left V 5 bases short and J 5 bases short, with 15 bases between. CDR3: CASSPSWAGTGELFF. CDR3 nucleotides: TGTGCCAGCAGCCCAAGCTGGGCGGGTACCGGGGAGCTGTTTTTT.

The genes are TRBV20-1 and TRBJ1-1; 9 nucleotides match TRBD1. V lost 6 bases, J lost 4 bases, and 6 bases stayed unmatched. The germline gives CDR1 DFQATT, CDR2 SNEGSKA (reference sequence). The CDR3 covers 13 residues. CDR3 nucleotides: TGCAGTGCGAAAGGGGGACAGGGCACTGAAGCTTTCTTT. Encoded protein: CSAKGGQGTEAFF.

This clonotype was observed a few times. Because the CDR3's place on the DNA is in doubt, the DNA is left out and the CDR3 is given as listed by TCRdb. V is TRBV7-3 and J is TRBJ2-5; the D call TRBD1 from the table was never checked on the DNA. Inclusive of both ends, the CDR3 amounts to 20 amino acids. The V gene's germline CDR1 is SGHTA and CDR2 FQGTGA. CDR3 residues: CASSLDRGEKLFFGSGTQYF.

The sample holds a few counts of this clonotype. The chain couples TRBV6-5 to TRBJ2-2, with 11 bases identical to TRBD1. The CDR3 has 14 amino acids. CDR1 is MNHEY and CDR2 is SVGAGI in the germline V gene. Trimming took 10 bases from V and 4 from J; bases not matched to a gene: 5. Written as DNA, the CDR3 is TGTGCCACCGGACAGGGGGCAGGCACCGGGGAGCTGTTTTTT. Translated, it gives CATGQGAGTGELFF.

The chain has TRBV7-2 and TRBJ1-1; TRBD1 might be the D (5 bases). Trimming took 0 bases from V and 7 from J, leaving 9 bases between them. Germline CDR1 and CDR2: SGHTA and FQGNSA. The CDR3 extends over 13 amino acids. The chain's CDR3 is CASSLAQGGEAFF. The CDR3 region has the DNA TGTGCCAGCAGCTTAGCCCAGGGCGGTGAAGCTTTCTTT.

This clonotype was seen many times. The V gene is TRBV20-1, the J gene TRBJ2-7; the D is unclear. Germline values: CDR1 DFQATT, CDR2 SNEGSKA (reference sequence). Trimming shortened V by 0 bases and J by 2 bases, and 11 bases separated the two germline ends. This CDR3 is 14 amino acids long. In DNA, the CDR3 is TGCAGTGCTAGAGAGCCGGCCCAAACCTACGAGCAGTACGTC. Protein sequence: CSAREPAQTYEQYV.